This is a list of T cell receptor beta chains from one sample in a study of OX40 agonist ivuxolimab in advanced cancers. Clones were read by immunoSEQ multiplex PCR, and TCRdb kept only the in-frame ones, dropping some. There are 15,000 or so clones in the sample; around nine tenths occur only once, and about 66% lies in the top ten. Sequenced here: CD4+ or CD8+ T cells sorted from blood, sampled in a trial of the OX40 agonist ivuxolimab. The receptor set was obtained from an adult with an advanced solid tumor such as melanoma, head and neck, liver or kidney cancer. Each CDR3 is given with its conserved first and last residue. Each record gives: CDR3 DNA, CDR3 protein, D gene, clone size, J gene, CDR3 length, V gene. D genes are given only for firm matches. Some rows mark clone size as missing; the rest say once, few, many or name a class of expanded clone.

TGTGCCAGTAGTGTAGACGGGACAGGGCTCTACGAGCAGTACTTC CASSVDGTGLYEQYF TRBD1 - TRBJ2-7 15 TRBV19
TGTGCCAGCGCTGATTGGGAGCGAGGGAACACTGAAGCTTTCTTT CASADWERGNTEAFF - once TRBJ1-1 15 TRBV5-4
TGTGCCAGCAGCAGCACAACAGGGGCAGATACGCAGTATTTT CASSSTTGADTQYF TRBD1 - TRBJ2-3 14 TRBV7-9
TGTGCCAGCAGTTTCAACAGGGACAACTATGGCTACACCTTC CASSFNRDNYGYTF - - TRBJ1-2 14 TRBV27
TGTGCCAGTACTCCGGGGGTCTACTCCTACGAGCAGTACTTC CASTPGVYSYEQYF - - TRBJ2-7 14 TRBV19
TGTGCCTGGACGCCCGGGACAGGAGACACTGAAGCTTTCTTT CAWTPGTGDTEAFF TRBD1 few TRBJ1-1 14 TRBV30
TGTGCCAGTAGTAGGGCCGGAACAGGGGTGTTGGGCTACACCTTC CASSRAGTGVLGYTF TRBD1 - TRBJ1-2 15 TRBV19
TGTGCCAGCAGCTCGGGTAGCGGGAGTAGCACAGATACGCAGTATTTT CASSSGSGSSTDTQYF TRBD2 - TRBJ2-3 16 TRBV7-3
TGTGCCAGCAGCGTAGCTTCGACAGGGACCATCACTGAAGCTTTCTTT CASSVASTGTITEAFF TRBD1 - TRBJ1-1 16 TRBV9
TGTGCCAGCAGGCAAGACGGTACCTACGAGCAGTACTTC CASRQDGTYEQYF - - TRBJ2-7 13 TRBV7-9